This T cell receptor beta chain came from a study of blood T cell repertoires in COVID-19. Across the whole study: Some COVID-19 samples were acute and others convalescent; all came from the United States, Italy and Spain. PBMCs, B-cell-depleted T cells, or T cells were the source of the cDNA or gDNA that made up the material.

This table comes from immunoSEQ multiplex PCR, and its TCRdb copy is limited to in-frame clones, with some not included. The sample includes more than 85,000 clones, around 82% of them seen just once. The V segment lost 5 bases and the J segment 4 bases; nucleotides outside the gene matches: 7. Germline V gives CDR1 SGHTA, CDR2 FQGNSA. The CDR3 covers 15 residues. Sequenced material: peripheral blood. The rearrangement uses TRBV7-2 and TRBJ1-3, with TRBD1 identical over 8 bases. The sequence was collected from a human donor in a cohort sampled during active COVID-19. In DNA form, the CDR3 reads TGTGCCAGCAGCCTCCGACAGGGGAGAGGAAACACCATATATTTT. This encodes CASSLRQGRGNTIYF. Using reference TRBV7-2 and TRBJ1-3 for the parts outside the CDR3, the full variable domain is GAGVSQSPSNKVTEKGKDVELRCDPISGHTALYWYRQSLGQGLEFLIYFQGNSAPDKSGLPSDRFSAERTGGSVSTLTIQRTQQEDSAVYLCASSLRQGRGNTIYFGEGSWLTVV.